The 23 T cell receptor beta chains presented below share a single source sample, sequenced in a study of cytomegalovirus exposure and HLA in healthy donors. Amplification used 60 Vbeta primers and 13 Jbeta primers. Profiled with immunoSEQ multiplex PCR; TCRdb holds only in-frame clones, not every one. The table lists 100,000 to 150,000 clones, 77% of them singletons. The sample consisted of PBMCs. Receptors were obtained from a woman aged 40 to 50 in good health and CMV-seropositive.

CDR3 DNA sequence: TGTGCCAGCAGCTTAGGAGTAGCGGGAGGGTGGCAAGAGACCCAGTACTTC. Protein: CASSLGVAGGWQETQYF. This chain connects TRBV7-2 to TRBJ2-5; 11 bases match TRBD2. Germline V lookup: CDR1 SGHTA, CDR2 FQGNSA. The CDR3 consists of 17 residues. V shed 1 base and J 2 bases; nucleotides not matched to a gene: 6. The complete variable domain, with remaining parts taken from reference TRBV7-2 and TRBJ2-5, reads GAGVSQSPSNKVTEKGKDVELRCDPISGHTALYWYRQSLGQGLEFLIYFQGNSAPDKSGLPSDRFSAERTGGSVSTLTIQRTQQEDSAVYLCASSLGVAGGWQETQYFGPGTRLLVL.

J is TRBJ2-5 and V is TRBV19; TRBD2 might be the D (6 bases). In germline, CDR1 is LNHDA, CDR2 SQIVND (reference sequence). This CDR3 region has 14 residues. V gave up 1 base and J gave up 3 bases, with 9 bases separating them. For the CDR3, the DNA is TGTGCCAGTAGTATAGGATCGGGGGAAGAGACCCAGTACTTC. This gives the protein CASSIGSGEETQYF.

Written as DNA, the CDR3 is TGTGCCAGCAGTGGACGTTTTGGACAGGGTAACGAGCAGTACTTC. It is translated as CASSGRFGQGNEQYF. The chain couples TRBV6-1 to TRBJ2-7, with 8 bases identical to TRBD1. The CDR3 sequence is 15 residues long. The trim removed 4 bases at V and 5 bases at J, leaving 10 bases unmatched. The germline V gene has CDR1 MNHNS and CDR2 SASEGT.

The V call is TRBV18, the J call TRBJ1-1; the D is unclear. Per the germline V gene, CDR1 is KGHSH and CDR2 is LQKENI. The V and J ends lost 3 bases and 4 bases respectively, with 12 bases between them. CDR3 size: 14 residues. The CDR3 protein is CASSPYGVGTEAFF. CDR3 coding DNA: TGTGCCAGCTCACCTTACGGTGTCGGCACTGAAGCTTTCTTT.

In nucleotides, the CDR3 is TGTGCCTGGAGGACCCCGGGACTAAAATACGAGCAGTACTTC. Its protein product is CAWRTPGLKYEQYF. The J gene is TRBJ2-7, the V gene TRBV30; TRBD2 matches 7 bases. Germline CDR1 GTSNPN, CDR2 SVGIG (reference sequence). The CDR3 spans 14 residues. The trim removed 3 bases at V and 4 bases at J, leaving 9 bases unmatched.

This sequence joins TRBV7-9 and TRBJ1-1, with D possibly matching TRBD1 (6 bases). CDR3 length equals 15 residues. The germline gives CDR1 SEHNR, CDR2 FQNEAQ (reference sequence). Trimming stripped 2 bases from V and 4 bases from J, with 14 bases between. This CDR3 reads CASSLLQGLGTEAFF. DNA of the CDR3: TGTGCCAGCAGCTTACTACAGGGACTAGGCACTGAAGCTTTCTTT. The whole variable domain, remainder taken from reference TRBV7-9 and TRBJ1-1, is DTGVSQNPRHKITKRGQNVTFRCDPISEHNRLYWYRQTLGQGPEFLTYFQNEAQLEKSRLLSDRFSAERPKGSFSTLEIQRTEQGDSAMYLCASSLLQGLGTEAFFGQGTRLTVV.

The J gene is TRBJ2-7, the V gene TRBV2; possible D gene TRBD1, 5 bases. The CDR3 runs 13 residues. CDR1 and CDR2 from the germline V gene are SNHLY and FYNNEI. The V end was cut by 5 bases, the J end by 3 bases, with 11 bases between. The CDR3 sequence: CASSLTGDYEQYF. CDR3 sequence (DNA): TGTGCCAGCAGTCTAACAGGAGACTACGAGCAGTACTTC.

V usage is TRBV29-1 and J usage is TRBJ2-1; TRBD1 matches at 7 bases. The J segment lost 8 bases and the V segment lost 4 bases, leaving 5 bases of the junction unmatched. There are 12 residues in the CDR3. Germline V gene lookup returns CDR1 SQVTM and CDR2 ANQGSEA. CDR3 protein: CSVVPGGDEQFF. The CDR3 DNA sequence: TGCAGCGTTGTCCCAGGGGGAGATGAGCAGTTCTTC.

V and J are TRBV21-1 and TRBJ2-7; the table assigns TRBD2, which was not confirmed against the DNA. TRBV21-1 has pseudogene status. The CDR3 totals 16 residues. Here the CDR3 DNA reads TGTGCCAGCAGCAAAGCGTCAGCGGGAGGCTACTACGAGCAGTACTTC. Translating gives CASSKASAGGYYEQYF.

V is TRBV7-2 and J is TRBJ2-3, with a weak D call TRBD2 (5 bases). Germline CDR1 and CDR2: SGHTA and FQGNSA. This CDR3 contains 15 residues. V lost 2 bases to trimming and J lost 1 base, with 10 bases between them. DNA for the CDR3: TGTGCCAGCAGCTTACAATGGGGAGGCACAGATACGCAGTATTTT. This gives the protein CASSLQWGGTDTQYF.

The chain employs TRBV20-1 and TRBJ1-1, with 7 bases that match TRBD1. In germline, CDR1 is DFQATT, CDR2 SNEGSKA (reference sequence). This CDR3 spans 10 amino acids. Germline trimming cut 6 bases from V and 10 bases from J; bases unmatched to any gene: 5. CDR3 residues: CSADQGVAFF. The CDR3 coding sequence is TGCAGTGCCGACCAGGGGGTAGCTTTCTTT.

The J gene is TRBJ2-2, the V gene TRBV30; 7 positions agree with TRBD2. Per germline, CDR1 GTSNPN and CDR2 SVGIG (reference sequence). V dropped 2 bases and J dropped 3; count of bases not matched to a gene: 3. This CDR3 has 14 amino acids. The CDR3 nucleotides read TGTGCCTGGAGTTGGGACTATTACACCGGGGAGCTGTTTTTT. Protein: CAWSWDYYTGELFF.

In DNA form, the CDR3 reads TGTGCCAGCAGCTCAGACAGATTCTCCTACGAGCAGTACTTC. This sequence encodes CASSSDRFSYEQYF. The rearrangement joins TRBV7-2 to TRBJ2-7; D possibly corresponds to TRBD1 (5 bases). V lost 4 bases to trimming and J lost 0 bases, with 10 bases between them. The CDR3 runs to 14 residues. Per the germline V gene, CDR1 is SGHTA and CDR2 is FQGNSA.

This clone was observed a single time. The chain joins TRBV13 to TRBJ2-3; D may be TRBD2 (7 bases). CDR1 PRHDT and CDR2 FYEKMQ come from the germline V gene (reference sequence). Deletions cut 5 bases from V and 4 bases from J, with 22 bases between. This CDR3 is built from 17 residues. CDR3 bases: TGTGCCAGCAGCCTATATCGGGGGGCCTTCGTAGCAGATACGCAGTATTTT. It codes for CASSLYRGAFVADTQYF.

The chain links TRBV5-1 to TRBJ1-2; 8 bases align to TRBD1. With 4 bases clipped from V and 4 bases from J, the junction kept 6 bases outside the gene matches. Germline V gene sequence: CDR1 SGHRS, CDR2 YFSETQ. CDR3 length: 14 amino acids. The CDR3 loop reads CASSDGQGLYGYTF. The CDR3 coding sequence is TGCGCCAGCAGCGATGGACAGGGTCTCTATGGCTACACCTTC.

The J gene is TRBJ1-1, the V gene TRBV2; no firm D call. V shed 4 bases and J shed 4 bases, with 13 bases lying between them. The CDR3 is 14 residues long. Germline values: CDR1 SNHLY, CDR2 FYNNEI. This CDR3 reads CASSGTRVGTEAFF. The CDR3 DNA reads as TGTGCCAGCAGTGGAACGAGGGTGGGCACTGAAGCTTTCTTT.

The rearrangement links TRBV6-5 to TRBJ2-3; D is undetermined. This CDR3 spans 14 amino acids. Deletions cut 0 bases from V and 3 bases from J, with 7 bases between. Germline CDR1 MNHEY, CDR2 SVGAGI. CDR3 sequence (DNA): TGTGCCAGCAGTTACTCCAAACAGACAGATACGCAGTATTTT. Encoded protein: CASSYSKQTDTQYF.

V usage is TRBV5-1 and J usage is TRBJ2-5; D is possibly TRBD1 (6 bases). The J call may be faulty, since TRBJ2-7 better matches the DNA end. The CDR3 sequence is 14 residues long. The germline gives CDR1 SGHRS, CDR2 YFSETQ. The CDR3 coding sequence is TGCGCCAGCAGCTTGTCTCTGGGGGCACACGAGCAGTACTTC. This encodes CASSLSLGAHEQYF.

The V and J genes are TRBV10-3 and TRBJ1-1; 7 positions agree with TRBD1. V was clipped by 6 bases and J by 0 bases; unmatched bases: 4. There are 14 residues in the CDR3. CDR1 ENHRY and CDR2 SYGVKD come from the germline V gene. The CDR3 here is CAIREGQMNTEAFF. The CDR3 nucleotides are TGTGCCATCAGGGAGGGACAGATGAACACTGAAGCTTTCTTT.

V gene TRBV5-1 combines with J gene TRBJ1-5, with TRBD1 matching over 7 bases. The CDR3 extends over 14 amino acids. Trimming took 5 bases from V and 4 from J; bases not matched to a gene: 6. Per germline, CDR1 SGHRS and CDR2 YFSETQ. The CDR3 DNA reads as TGCGCCAGCAGTTGGACAGGCTTGAATCAGCCCCAGCATTTT. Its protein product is CASSWTGLNQPQHF.

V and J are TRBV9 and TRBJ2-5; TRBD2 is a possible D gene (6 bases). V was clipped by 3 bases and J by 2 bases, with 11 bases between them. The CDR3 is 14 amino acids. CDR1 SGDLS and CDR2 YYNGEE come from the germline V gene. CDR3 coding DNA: TGTGCCAGCAGCGGCGGGACCGTACAAGAGACCCAGTACTTC. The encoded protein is CASSGGTVQETQYF.

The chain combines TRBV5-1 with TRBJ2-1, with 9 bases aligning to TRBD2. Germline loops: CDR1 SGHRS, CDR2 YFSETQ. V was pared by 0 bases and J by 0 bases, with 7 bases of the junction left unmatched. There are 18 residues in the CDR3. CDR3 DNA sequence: TGCGCCAGCAGCTTGGTTAGGACTAGCGCGAGCTCCTACAATGAGCAGTTCTTC. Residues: CASSLVRTSASSYNEQFF.

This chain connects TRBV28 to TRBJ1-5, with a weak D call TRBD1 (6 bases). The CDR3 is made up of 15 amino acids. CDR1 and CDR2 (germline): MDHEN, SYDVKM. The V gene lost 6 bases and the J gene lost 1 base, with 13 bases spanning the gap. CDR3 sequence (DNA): TGTGCCAGCAGAATTTACAGGGACAGCAATCAGCCCCAGCATTTT. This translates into CASRIYRDSNQPQHF. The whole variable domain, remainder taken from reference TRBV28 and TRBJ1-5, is DVKVTQSSRYLVKRTGEKVFLECVQDMDHENMFWYRQDPGLGLRLIYFSYDVKMKEKGDIPEGYSVSREKKERFSLILESASTNQTSMYLCASRIYRDSNQPQHFGDGTRLSIL.